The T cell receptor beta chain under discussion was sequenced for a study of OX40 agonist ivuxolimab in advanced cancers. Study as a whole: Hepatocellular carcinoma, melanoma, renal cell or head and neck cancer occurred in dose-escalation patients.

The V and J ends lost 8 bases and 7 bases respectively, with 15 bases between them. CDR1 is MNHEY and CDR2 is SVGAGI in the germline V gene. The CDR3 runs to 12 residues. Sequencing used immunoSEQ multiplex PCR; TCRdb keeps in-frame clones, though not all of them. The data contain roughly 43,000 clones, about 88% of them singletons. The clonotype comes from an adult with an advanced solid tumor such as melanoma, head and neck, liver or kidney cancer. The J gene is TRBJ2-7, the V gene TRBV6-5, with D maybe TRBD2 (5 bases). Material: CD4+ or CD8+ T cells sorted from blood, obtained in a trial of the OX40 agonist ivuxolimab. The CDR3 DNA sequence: TGTGCCAGCGCCAGTGGGGAGTGGGAGCAGTACTTC. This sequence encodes CASASGEWEQYF.